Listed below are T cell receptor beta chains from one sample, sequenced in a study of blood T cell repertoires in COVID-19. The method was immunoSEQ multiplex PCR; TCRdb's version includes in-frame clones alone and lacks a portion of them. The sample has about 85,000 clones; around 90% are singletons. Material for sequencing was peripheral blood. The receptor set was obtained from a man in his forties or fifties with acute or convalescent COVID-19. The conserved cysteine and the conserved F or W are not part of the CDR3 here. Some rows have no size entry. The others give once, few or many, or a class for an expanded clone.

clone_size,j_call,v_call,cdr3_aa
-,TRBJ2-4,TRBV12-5,ASGLVPGTGGGRKNIQY
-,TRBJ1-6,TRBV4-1,ASSPGTGVNSPLH
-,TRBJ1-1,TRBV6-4,ASRRNENTEAF
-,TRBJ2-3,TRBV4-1,ASSQGLAGEGTQY
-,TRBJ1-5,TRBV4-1,ASSQDGGQGRPQH
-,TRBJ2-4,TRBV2,ASSERQGNIQY
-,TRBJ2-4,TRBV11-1,ASSLGRGDIQY
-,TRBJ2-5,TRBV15,ATRSGTAQETQY
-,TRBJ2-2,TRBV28,ASRRSGSGTTGELF
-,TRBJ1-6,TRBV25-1,ASSERGTGISPLH
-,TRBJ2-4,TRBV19,ASSIDPYGQGNIQY
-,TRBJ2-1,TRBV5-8,ASSLDSSYNEQF
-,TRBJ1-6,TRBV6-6,ASSYSPGMNSPLH
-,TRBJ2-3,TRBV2,ASSEDSVTDTQY
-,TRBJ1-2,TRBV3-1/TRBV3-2,ASSQNGGDYGYT
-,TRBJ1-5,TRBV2,ASRYAGGRQPQH
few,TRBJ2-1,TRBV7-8,ASSRGTSGGVYNEQF
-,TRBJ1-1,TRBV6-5,ASSYGQVTEAF
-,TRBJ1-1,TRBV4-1,ASSLTTGVGTEAF
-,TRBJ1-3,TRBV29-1,SVEDHGWHGNTIY
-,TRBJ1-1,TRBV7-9,ASTLREGTEAF
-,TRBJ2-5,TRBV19,ASSPRTGPSETQY
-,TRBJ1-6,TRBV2,ASGRQLYNSPLH
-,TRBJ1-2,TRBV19,ASSITSDSYGYT
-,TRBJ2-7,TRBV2,ASSDAGIYEQY
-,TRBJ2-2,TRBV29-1,SVAPQSTGELF
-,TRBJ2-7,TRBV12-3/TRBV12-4,ASSFFSSYEQY
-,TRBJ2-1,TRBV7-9,ASSTHRGKRLLEQF
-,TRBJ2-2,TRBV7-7,ASSQTGGPTGELF
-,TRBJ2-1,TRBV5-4,ASSLRGSHNEQF
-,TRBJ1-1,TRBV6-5,ASSYLSDRVAEAF
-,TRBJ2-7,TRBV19,ASSIPGGQSYEQY
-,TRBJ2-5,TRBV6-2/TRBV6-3,ASSTRLGGEGETQY
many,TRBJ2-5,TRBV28,ASSPWGSGETQY
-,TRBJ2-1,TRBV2,ASSEGYGRNNEQF